Presented here are 17 T cell receptor beta chains from one specimen sequenced in a study of T cells after yellow fever vaccination. MiXCR, run by TCRdb on the 5' RACE reads, gives a single entry per CDR3 protein. The sample lists 450,000 to 550,000 distinct CDR3 sequences; around a fifth were seen once. The sequencing here drew on PBMCs, taken roughly 23 days after the first yellow fever vaccination. Source of these receptors: a man younger than 35 who received the YFV17D yellow fever vaccine.

V and J are TRBV18 and TRBJ2-1; tentatively, D is TRBD1 or TRBD2 (5 bases each). CDR1 and CDR2 from the germline V gene are KGHSH and LQKENI. Trimming took 4 bases from V and 10 from J, leaving 14 bases between them. The CDR3 runs to 13 residues. CDR3 sequence (DNA): TGTGCCAGCTCACGAGGGGAGTCCGGGGAGCAGTTCTTC. Protein product: CASSRGESGEQFF.

The rearrangement links TRBV7-9 to TRBJ2-7; D could derive from TRBD1 or TRBD2 (5 bases each). CDR1 and CDR2 (germline): SEHNR, FQNEAQ (reference sequence). The CDR3 spans 15 residues. Trimming shortened V by 4 bases and J by 0 bases, and 13 bases separated the two germline ends. This chain's CDR3 is CASSYQSGGSYEQYF. The CDR3 nucleotides are TGTGCCAGCAGCTATCAAAGTGGGGGCTCCTACGAGCAGTACTTC.

This clonotype was detected only a few times. CDR3: CASARGNQPQHF. As DNA, the CDR3 is TGTGCCAGCGCCAGGGGCAATCAGCCCCAGCATTTT. The gene calls are TRBV7-9 and TRBJ1-5; possible D gene TRBD1, 5 bases. There are 12 residues in the CDR3. Germline CDR1 is SEHNR and CDR2 is FQNEAQ (reference sequence). V lost 8 bases, J lost 2 bases, and 7 bases lay in between.

This rearrangement joins TRBV7-2 to TRBJ2-1, with D maybe TRBD2 (6 bases). Looked up from germline, CDR1 is SGHTA and CDR2 is FQGNSA. With 1 base removed from V and 10 bases from J, the gap between germline ends came to 17 bases. The length of the CDR3 is 15 residues. CDR3 coding DNA: TGTGCCAGCAGCTTAGGTAGCGGCTGGTCTTTCGAGCAGTTCTTC. It encodes CASSLGSGWSFEQFF.

The chain uses TRBV27 and TRBJ1-6; tentative D call: TRBD1 (5 bases). The CDR3 runs 15 residues. Germline CDR1 reads MNHEY; CDR2 reads SMNVEV (reference sequence). V lost 6 bases to trimming and J lost 6 bases, with 15 bases between them. Here the CDR3 reads CASRTALPINSPLHF. In DNA form, the CDR3 reads TGTGCCAGCAGGACAGCGCTTCCCATTAATTCACCCCTCCACTTT.

The genes are TRBV20-1 and TRBJ2-1, with 9 bases matching TRBD2. Germline trimming cut 0 bases from V and 10 bases from J; bases unmatched to any gene: 10. The germline CDR1 and CDR2 sequences are DFQATT and SNEGSKA (reference sequence). This CDR3 is 15 amino acids long. The CDR3 DNA sequence: TGCAGTGCTAGAGATCGGGGCGGGAGGGTCTGGGAGCAGTTCTTC. Its translation: CSARDRGGRVWEQFF.

V and J are TRBV7-3 and TRBJ2-2; TRBD2 aligns across 7 bases. The V gene's germline CDR1 is SGHTA and CDR2 FQGTGA. The CDR3 totals 18 residues. With 2 bases clipped from V and 4 bases from J, the junction kept 13 bases outside the gene matches. The DNA of the CDR3 is TGTGCCAGCAGCTTATGGGGAACTGGCGGGGGATCCACCGGGGAGCTGTTTTTT. It translates to CASSLWGTGGGSTGELFF.

This chain connects TRBV20-1 to TRBJ2-2; TRBD2 agrees at 12 bases. The CDR3 covers 14 residues. V trimming: 5 bases; J trimming: 7 bases; junction bases outside the gene matches: 5. In germline, CDR1 is DFQATT, CDR2 SNEGSKA (reference sequence). The CDR3 DNA is TGCAGTGCTCCTAGCGGGGGGGCCGACGGGGAGCTGTTTTTT. It yields the protein CSAPSGGADGELFF.

This clonotype was observed many times. The rearrangement joins TRBV20-1 to TRBJ2-7, with 11 bases aligning to TRBD1. The CDR3 extends over 14 amino acids. The germline V gene has CDR1 DFQATT and CDR2 SNEGSKA (reference sequence). The junction had 8 bases not matched to a gene; V was cut back by 6 bases and J by 4 bases. The CDR3 loop reads CSAPRGQGGYEQYV. The CDR3, as DNA: TGCAGTGCCCCCCGGGGACAGGGGGGTTACGAGCAGTACGTC.

This clonotype was seen more than once but under ten times. The chain employs TRBV20-1 and TRBJ1-1; D gene uncertain. Trimming shortened V by 4 bases and J by 3 bases, and 9 bases separated the two germline ends. Germline-derived CDR1 and CDR2 are DFQATT and SNEGSKA (reference sequence). The CDR3 runs 12 residues. CDR3 residues: CSATRRDTEAFF. The CDR3 coding sequence is TGCAGTGCTACCCGAAGGGACACTGAAGCTTTCTTT.

The chain has TRBV20-1 and TRBJ1-5; 7 positions match TRBD1. The CDR3 contains 13 residues. J gave up 6 bases and V 6 bases, and 8 bases lay outside the gene matches. Germline CDR1 and CDR2: DFQATT and SNEGSKA (reference sequence). CDR3: CSARTDRAQPQHF. DNA of the CDR3: TGCAGTGCCAGAACAGACAGGGCTCAGCCCCAGCATTTT.

The V call is TRBV20-1, the J call TRBJ1-2; TRBD1 might be the D (6 bases). The V and J ends lost 5 bases and 2 bases respectively, with 18 bases between them. From germline, CDR1 is DFQATT and CDR2 SNEGSKA (reference sequence). CDR3 length equals 15 residues. For the CDR3, the DNA is TGCAGTGCTCCCTCTGGGGGACACATAAACTATGGCTACACCTTC. Protein product: CSAPSGGHINYGYTF.

The V call is TRBV3-1, the J call TRBJ2-5; D possibly corresponds to TRBD2 (6 bases). Germline V CDR1 and CDR2: LGHDT, YNNKEL (reference sequence). Trimming pared 4 bases from V and 2 bases from J, leaving 11 bases between. This CDR3 has 14 residues. The CDR3 region is CASSRRGTQETQYF. The CDR3 bases are TGTGCCAGCAGCCGTCGGGGGACGCAAGAGACCCAGTACTTC.

This rearrangement joins TRBV12-3 or TRBV12-4 to TRBJ2-1, with a weak D call TRBD1 (5 bases). The length of the CDR3 is 15 residues. V dropped 3 bases and J dropped 5 bases, with 14 bases sitting between them. CDR3 DNA: TGTGCCAGCAGTTTTTCAGGGCACCTAAACAATGAGCAGTTCTTC. Translation gives CASSFSGHLNNEQFF.

This clonotype has just a few counts. The rearrangement uses TRBV12-3 or TRBV12-4 and TRBJ1-5; no firm D call. V dropped 7 bases and J dropped 5 bases, with 12 bases sitting between them. CDR3 length: 13 amino acids. The CDR3 sequence: CASTVGTDQPQHF. CDR3 bases: TGTGCCAGCACCGTAGGCACAGATCAGCCCCAGCATTTT.

This clonotype came up many times. The chain couples TRBV12-3 or TRBV12-4 to TRBJ2-1; 7 nucleotides align to TRBD2. V trimming: 5 bases; J trimming: 2 bases; junction bases outside the gene matches: 6. The CDR3 has 15 amino acids. The CDR3: CASSRAGRAYNEQFF. The CDR3 DNA sequence: TGTGCCAGCAGTAGGGCAGGGAGGGCCTACAATGAGCAGTTCTTC.

The chain is built from TRBV5-6 and TRBJ2-2; weak D call: TRBD1 (5 bases). CDR3 length: 13 residues. Trimming cost V 3 bases and J 7 bases, with 10 bases left between them. Germline assignment: CDR1 SGHDT and CDR2 YYEEEE. CDR3 protein: CASSSGPDGELFF. The CDR3 nucleotides read TGTGCCAGCAGCTCAGGGCCGGACGGGGAGCTGTTTTTT. Drawing the rest from reference TRBV5-6 and TRBJ2-2, the complete variable domain is DAGVTQSPTHLIKTRGQQVTLRCSPKSGHDTVSWYQQALGQGPQFIFQYYEEEERQRGNFPDRFSGHQFPNYSSELNVNALLLGDSALYLCASSSGPDGELFFGEGSRLTVL.